The sequence of this T cell receptor (beta chain) was determined in a study of T cell responses to AZD1222 COVID-19 vaccine. TCRdb's copy holds only in-frame clones and misses some; the assay was immunoSEQ multiplex PCR. The data show about 120,000 clones, approximately 90% seen once. The V gene's germline CDR1 is KGHSH and CDR2 LQKENI. This CDR3 region has 14 residues. The ends were cut back, 2 bases at V and 2 bases at J, with 9 bases in the middle. The study, taken as a whole, reports: Donors skewed white British and female; clonal diversity was possibly underestimated. Spike was spanned by vaccine-associated CD4 TCRs, which were dominant at 160-218 and 743-854.

With respect to this clone: Its target is unknown.

The sequences come from peripheral blood, collected on day 0 of AZD1222 vaccination. The TCR comes from an adult in good health. The chain links TRBV18 to TRBJ1-1; D is unresolved. This chain's CDR3 is CASSPVTSNTEAFF. DNA of the CDR3: TGTGCCAGCTCACCAGTCACTTCAAACACTGAAGCTTTCTTT. Looking up the rest from reference TRBV18 and TRBJ1-1 gives the full variable domain: NAGVMQNPRHLVRRRGQEARLRCSPMKGHSHVYWYRQLPEEGLKFMVYLQKENIIDESGMPKERFSAEFPKEGPSILRIQQVVRGDSAAYFCASSPVTSNTEAFFGQGTRLTVV.